This TCR beta chain was captured in a study of breast tumors, draining lymph nodes, adjacent tissues. Trimming left V 6 bases short and J 5 bases short, with 7 bases between. Germline assignment: CDR1 SNHLY and CDR2 FYNNEI. The length of the CDR3 is 11 residues. MiXCR, run by TCRdb on the multiplex PCR reads, gives a single entry per CDR3 protein. The sample yields around 66,000 distinct CDR3 sequences, less than 50% seen once. This clonotype has ten or more counts. Antigen unknown. Study conclusions and caveats: Tumor and nontumor repertoires were significantly more similar in luminal-like than in basal-like breast cancer. Most tumor T cells seemingly derive from lymph node, then expand in tumor.

The gene calls are TRBV2 and TRBJ1-2; D call uncertain. Material for sequencing was breast tumor tissue. This TCR derives from a female donor with breast cancer. Some clones in this sample may be carry-over from other donors' samples. The CDR3 DNA reads TGTGCCAGCAGGAGGGAATATGGCTACACCTTC. Its translation: CASRREYGYTF.